The clone carrying this TCR beta chain is a singleton in its sample. Its antigen remains unknown. This specimen comes from a study of cytomegalovirus exposure and HLA in healthy donors. General study findings and limits: In an earlier analysis, most TCR beta V segments were productive about 87% or about 30% of the time. Later analysis identified a missense DCLRE1C variant that was linked to TCR beta V- and J-gene trimming.

CDR3 size: 14 residues. The germline CDR1 and CDR2 sequences are MNHEY and SMNVEV (reference sequence). The ends were cut back, 7 bases at V and 10 bases at J, with 17 bases in the middle. 60 Vbeta and 13 Jbeta primers were used in PCR. Sequencing was performed with immunoSEQ multiplex PCR; in TCRdb, only in-frame clones are kept and a portion is missing. Of around 190,000 clones listed, about four fifths are singletons. The sequenced sample was PBMCs. This sequence originates from a man younger than 30 in good health and CMV-seronegative. V and J are TRBV27 and TRBJ1-6; weak D call: TRBD1 (5 bases). This chain's CDR3 is CASTRRGRESPLHF. The CDR3 DNA is TGTGCCAGCACCAGAAGGGGTAGGGAATCACCCCTCCACTTT.